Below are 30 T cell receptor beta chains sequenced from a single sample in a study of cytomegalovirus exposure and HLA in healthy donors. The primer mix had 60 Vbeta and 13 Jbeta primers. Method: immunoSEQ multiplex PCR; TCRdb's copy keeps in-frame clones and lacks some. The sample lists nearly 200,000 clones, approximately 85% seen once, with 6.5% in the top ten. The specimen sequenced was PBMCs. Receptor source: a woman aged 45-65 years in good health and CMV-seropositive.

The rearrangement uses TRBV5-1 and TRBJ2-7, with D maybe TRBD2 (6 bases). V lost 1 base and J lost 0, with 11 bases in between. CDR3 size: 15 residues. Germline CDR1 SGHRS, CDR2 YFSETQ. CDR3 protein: CASSLLRGPSYEQYF. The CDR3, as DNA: TGCGCCAGCAGCTTGTTGCGGGGACCCTCCTACGAGCAGTACTTC.

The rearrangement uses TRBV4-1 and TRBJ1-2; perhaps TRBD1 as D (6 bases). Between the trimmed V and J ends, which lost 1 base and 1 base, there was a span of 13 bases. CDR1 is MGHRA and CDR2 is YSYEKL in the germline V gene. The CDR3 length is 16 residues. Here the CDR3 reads CASSQGGEGDNYGYTF. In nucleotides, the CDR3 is TGCGCCAGCAGCCAAGGAGGGGAGGGGGATAACTATGGCTACACCTTC.

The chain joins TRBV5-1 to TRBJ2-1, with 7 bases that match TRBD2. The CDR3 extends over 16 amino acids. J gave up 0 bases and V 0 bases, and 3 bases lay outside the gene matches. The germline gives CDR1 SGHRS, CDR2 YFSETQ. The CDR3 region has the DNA TGCGCCAGCAGCTTGGCCCCGGGGGGCTCCTACAATGAGCAGTTCTTC. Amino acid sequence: CASSLAPGGSYNEQFF. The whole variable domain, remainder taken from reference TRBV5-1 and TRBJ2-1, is KAGVTQTPRYLIKTRGQQVTLSCSPISGHRSVSWYQQTPGQGLQFLFEYFSETQRNKGNFPGRFSGRQFSNSRSEMNVSTLELGDSALYLCASSLAPGGSYNEQFFGPGTRLTVL.

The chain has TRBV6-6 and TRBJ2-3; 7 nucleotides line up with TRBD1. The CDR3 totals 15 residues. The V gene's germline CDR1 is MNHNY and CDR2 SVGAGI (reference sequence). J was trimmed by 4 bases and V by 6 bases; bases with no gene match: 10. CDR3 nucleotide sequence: TGTGCCAGCAGGGGGTCCGGGACAGCCCCAGATACGCAGTATTTT. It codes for CASRGSGTAPDTQYF.

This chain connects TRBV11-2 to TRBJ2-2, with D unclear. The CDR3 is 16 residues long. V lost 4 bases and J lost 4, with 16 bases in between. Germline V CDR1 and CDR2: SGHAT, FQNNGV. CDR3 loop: CASSYDRMTTTGELFF. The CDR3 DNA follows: TGTGCCAGCAGCTACGATCGGATGACAACCACCGGGGAGCTGTTTTTT.

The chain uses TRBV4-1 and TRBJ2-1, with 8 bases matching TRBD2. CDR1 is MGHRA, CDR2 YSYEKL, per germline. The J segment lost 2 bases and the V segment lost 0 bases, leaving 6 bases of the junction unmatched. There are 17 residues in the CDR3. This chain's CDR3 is CASSQEGIAGPYNEQFF. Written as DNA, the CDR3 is TGCGCCAGCAGCCAAGAAGGGATAGCGGGGCCCTACAATGAGCAGTTCTTC.

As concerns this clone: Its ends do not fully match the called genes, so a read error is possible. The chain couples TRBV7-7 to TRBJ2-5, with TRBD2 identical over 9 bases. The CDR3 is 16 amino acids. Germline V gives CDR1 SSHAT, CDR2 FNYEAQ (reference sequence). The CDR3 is CASSFSAGGLQETQYF. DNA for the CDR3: TGTGCTAGCAGCTTTTCAGCGGGGGGACTTCAAGAGACCCAGTACTTC.

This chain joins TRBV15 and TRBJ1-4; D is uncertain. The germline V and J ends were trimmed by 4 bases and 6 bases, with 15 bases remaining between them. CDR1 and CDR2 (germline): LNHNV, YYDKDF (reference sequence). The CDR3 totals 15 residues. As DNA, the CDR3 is TGTGCCACCAGCACCCTTTTAAGGGAGGATGAAAAACTGTTTTTT. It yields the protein CATSTLLREDEKLFF. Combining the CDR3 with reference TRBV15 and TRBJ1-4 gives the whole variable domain DAMVIQNPRYQVTQFGKPVTLSCSQTLNHNVMYWYQQKSSQAPKLLFHYYDKDFNNEADTPDNFQSRRPNTSFCFLDIRSPGLGDTAMYLCATSTLLREDEKLFFGSGTQLSVL.

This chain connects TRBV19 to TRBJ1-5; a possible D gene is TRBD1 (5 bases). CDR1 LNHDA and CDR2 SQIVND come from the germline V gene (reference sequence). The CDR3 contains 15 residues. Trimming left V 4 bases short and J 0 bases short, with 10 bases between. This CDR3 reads CASSTHGGSNQPQHF. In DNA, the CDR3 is TGTGCCAGTAGTACTCACGGGGGTAGCAATCAGCCCCAGCATTTT.

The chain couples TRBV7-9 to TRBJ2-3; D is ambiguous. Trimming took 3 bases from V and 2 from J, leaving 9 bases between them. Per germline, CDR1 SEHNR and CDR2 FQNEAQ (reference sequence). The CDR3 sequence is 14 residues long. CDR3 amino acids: CASSFGSVTDTQYF. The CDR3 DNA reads TGTGCCAGCAGCTTTGGCTCCGTCACAGATACGCAGTATTTT.

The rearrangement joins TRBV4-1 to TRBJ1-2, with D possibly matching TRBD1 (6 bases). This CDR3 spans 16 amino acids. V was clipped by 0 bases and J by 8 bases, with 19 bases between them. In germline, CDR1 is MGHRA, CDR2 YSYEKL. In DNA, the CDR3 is TGCGCCAGCAGCCAAGATGTGGGGGGGCGGTTTACAGGCTACACCTTC. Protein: CASSQDVGGRFTGYTF.

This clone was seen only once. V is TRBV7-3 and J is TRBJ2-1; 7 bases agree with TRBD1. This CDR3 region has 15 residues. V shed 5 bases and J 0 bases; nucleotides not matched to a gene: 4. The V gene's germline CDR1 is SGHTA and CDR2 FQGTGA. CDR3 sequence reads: CASSPTGNSYNEQFF. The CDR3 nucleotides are TGTGCCAGCAGCCCGACAGGGAACTCCTACAATGAGCAGTTCTTC.

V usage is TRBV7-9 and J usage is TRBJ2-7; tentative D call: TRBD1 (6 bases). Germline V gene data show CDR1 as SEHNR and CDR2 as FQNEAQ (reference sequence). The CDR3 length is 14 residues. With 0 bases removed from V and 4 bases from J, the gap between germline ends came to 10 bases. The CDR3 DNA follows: TGTGCCAGCAGCTTAGCGGGACATCCGTACGAGCAGTACTTC. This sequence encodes CASSLAGHPYEQYF.

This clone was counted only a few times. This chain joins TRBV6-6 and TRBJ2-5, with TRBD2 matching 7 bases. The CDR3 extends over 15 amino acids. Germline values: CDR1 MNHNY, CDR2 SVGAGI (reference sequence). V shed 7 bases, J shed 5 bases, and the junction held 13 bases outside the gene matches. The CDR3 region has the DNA TGTGCCAGCAACGGGCAAGCGGGAACCCAGGAGACCCAGTACTTC. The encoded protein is CASNGQAGTQETQYF.

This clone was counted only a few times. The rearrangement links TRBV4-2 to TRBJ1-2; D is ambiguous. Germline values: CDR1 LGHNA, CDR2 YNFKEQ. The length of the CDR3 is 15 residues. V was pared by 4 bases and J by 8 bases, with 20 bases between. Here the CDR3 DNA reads TGTGCCAGCAGCCCAACGAGTGTCGAAATCGGGGGCTACACCTTC. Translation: CASSPTSVEIGGYTF.

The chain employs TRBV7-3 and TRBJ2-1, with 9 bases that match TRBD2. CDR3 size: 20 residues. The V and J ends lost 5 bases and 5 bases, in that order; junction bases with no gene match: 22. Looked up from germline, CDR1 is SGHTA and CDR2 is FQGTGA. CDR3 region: CASSRWGTGPLAGLDNEQFF. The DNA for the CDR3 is TGTGCCAGCAGCCGATGGGGAACAGGCCCACTAGCGGGTCTGGACAATGAGCAGTTCTTC.

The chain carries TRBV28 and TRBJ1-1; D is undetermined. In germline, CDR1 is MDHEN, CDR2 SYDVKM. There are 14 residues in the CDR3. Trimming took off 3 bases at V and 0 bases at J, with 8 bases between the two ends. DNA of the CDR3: TGTGCCAGCAGTTTTGAGGTCCTGAACACTGAAGCTTTCTTT. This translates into CASSFEVLNTEAFF.

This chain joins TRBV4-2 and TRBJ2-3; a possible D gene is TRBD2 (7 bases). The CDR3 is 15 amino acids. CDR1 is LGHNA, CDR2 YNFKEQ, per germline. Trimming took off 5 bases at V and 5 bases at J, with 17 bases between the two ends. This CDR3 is CASSVTGRDKDTQYF. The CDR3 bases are TGTGCCAGCAGCGTTACAGGGAGGGATAAAGATACGCAGTATTTT.

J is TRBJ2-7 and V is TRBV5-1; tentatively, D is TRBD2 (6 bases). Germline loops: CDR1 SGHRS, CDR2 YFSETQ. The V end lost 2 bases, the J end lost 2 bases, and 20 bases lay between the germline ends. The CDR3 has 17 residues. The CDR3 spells CASSLYPSEGKTYEQYF. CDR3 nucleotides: TGCGCCAGCAGCTTATATCCCTCGGAGGGAAAAACCTACGAGCAGTACTTC.

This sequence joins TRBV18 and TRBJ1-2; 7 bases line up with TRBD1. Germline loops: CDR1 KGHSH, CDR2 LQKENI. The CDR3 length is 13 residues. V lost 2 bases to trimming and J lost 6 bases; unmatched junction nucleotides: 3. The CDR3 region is CASSPTGEHGYTF. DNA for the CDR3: TGTGCCAGCTCACCAACAGGGGAGCATGGCTACACCTTC.

CDR3 amino acids: CASSQTSGDLKTQYF. The CDR3 bases are TGTGCCAGCAGTCAGACTAGCGGGGACTTGAAGACCCAGTACTTC. This sequence joins TRBV28 and TRBJ2-5; 11 bases are a match to TRBD2. CDR1 MDHEN and CDR2 SYDVKM come from the germline V gene. CDR3 size: 15 residues. The V segment lost 5 bases and the J segment 6 bases; nucleotides outside the gene matches: 8.

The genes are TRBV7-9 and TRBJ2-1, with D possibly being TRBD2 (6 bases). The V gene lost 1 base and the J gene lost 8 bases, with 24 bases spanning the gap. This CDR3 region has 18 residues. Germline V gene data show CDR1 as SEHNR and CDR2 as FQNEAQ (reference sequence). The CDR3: CASSLGPLARRNGDEQFF. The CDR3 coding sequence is TGTGCCAGCAGCTTAGGGCCTCTAGCGCGACGCAACGGGGATGAGCAGTTCTTC.

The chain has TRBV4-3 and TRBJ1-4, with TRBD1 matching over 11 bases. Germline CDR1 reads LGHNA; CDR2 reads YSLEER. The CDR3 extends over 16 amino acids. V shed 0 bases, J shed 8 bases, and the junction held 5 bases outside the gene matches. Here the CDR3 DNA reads TGCGCCAGCAGCCAAGATCGAGGGACAGGGGGGGAAAAACTGTTTTTT. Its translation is CASSQDRGTGGEKLFF.

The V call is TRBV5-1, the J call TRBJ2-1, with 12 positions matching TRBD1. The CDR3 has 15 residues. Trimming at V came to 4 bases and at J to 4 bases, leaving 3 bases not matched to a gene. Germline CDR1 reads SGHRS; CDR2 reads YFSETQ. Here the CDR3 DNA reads TGCGCCAGCAGCCAGGGACAGGGGGCTTACAATGAGCAGTTCTTC. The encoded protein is CASSQGQGAYNEQFF.

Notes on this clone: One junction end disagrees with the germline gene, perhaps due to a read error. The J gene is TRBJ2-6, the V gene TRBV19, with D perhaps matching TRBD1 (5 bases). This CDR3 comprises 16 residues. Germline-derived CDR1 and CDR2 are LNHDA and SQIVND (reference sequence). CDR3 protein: CASNGRTTAGANGLTF. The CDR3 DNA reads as TGTGCCAGTAATGGCAGAACTACTGCTGGGGCCAACGGCCTGACTTTC.

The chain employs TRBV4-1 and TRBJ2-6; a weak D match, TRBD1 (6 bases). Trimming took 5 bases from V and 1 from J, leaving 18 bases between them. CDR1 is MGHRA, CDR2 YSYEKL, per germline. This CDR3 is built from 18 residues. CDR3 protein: CASSRTSQGVSGANVLTF. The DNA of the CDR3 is TGCGCCAGCAGCAGAACGTCACAGGGCGTTTCTGGGGCCAACGTCCTGACTTTC.

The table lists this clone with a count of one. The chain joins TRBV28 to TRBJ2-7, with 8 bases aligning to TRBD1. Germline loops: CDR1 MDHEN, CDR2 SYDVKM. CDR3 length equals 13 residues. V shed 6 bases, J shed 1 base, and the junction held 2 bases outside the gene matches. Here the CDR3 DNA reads TGTGCCAGCAGAAGGACAGGGTCCTACGAGCAGTACTTC. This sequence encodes CASRRTGSYEQYF.

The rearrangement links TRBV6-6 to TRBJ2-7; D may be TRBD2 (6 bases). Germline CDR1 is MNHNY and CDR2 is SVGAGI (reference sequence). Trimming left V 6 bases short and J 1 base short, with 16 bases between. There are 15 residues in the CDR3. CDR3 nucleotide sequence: TGTGCCAGCAGCGATTTCCACGGGACTTCCTACGAGCAGTACTTC. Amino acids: CASSDFHGTSYEQYF.

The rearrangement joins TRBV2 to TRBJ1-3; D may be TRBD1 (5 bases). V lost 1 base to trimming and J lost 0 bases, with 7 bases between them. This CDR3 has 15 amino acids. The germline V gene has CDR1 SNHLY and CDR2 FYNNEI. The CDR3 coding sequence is TGTGCCAGCAGTGAAGACGGGGGCTCTGGAAACACCATATATTTT. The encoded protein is CASSEDGGSGNTIYF.

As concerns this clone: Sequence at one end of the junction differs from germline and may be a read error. CDR3 sequence reads: CSSRAGTNNSPLHF. CDR3 nucleotides: TGTTCCAGCAGGGCCGGGACAAACAATTCACCCCTCCACTTT. V gene TRBV7-9 combines with J gene TRBJ1-6, with D tentatively TRBD1 (6 bases). The CDR3 spans 14 residues. The germline gives CDR1 SEHNR, CDR2 FQNEAQ (reference sequence).